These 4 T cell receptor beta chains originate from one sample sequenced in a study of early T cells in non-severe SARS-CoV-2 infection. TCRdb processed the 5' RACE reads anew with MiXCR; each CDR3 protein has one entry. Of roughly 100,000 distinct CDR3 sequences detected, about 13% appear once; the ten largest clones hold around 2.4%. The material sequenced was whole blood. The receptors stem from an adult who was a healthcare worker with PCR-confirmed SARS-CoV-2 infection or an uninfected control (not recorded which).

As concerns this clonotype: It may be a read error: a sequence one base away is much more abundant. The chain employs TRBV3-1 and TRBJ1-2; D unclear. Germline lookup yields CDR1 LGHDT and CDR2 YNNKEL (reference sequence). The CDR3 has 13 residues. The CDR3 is CASSQAGVVGFTF. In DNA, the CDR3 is TGTGCCAGCAGCCAAGCTGGCGTGGTGGGCTTCACCTTC. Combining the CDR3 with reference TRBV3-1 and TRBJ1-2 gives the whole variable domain DTAVSQTPKYLVTQMGNDKSIKCEQNLGHDTMYWYKQDSKKFLKIMFSYNNKELIINETVPNRFSPKSPDKAHLNLHINSLELGDSAVYFCASSQAGVVGFTFGSGTRLTVV.

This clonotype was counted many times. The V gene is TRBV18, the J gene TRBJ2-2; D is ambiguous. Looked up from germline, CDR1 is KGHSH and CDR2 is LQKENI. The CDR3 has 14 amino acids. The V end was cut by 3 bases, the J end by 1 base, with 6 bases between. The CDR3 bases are TGTGCCAGCTCACCCGGATTGAACACCGGGGAGCTGTTTTTT. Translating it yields CASSPGLNTGELFF.

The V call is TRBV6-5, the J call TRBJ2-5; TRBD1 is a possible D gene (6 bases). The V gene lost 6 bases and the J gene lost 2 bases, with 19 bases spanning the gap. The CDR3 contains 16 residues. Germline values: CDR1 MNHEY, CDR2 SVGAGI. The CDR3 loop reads CASSRGQPRLQETQYF. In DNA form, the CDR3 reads TGTGCCAGCAGCCGAGGACAGCCCCGATTACAAGAGACCCAGTACTTC.

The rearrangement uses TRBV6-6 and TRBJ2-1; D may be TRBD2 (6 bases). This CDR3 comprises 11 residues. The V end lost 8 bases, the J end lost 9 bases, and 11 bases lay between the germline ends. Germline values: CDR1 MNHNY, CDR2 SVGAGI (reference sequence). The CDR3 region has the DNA TGTGCCAGCGTCGGAGGGATTGAGCAGTTCTTC. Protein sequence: CASVGGIEQFF.